This T cell receptor (beta chain) was sequenced for a study of blood T cell repertoires in COVID-19. This CDR3 is built from 13 residues. Trimming took 2 bases from V and 1 from J, leaving 5 bases between them. TCRdb's copy holds only in-frame clones and misses some; the assay was immunoSEQ multiplex PCR. Here the sample spans hundreds of thousands of clones, around nine tenths being singletons. The V and J genes are TRBV12-3 or TRBV12-4 and TRBJ1-1; D remains unclear. The sequence derives from a woman aged 18-30 years who had recovered from COVID-19. The specimen was PBMCs or T cells enriched from blood (not recorded which). The CDR3 region is CASSLYSNTEAFF. CDR3 DNA sequence: TGTGCCAGCAGTTTATACTCGAACACTGAAGCTTTCTTT.